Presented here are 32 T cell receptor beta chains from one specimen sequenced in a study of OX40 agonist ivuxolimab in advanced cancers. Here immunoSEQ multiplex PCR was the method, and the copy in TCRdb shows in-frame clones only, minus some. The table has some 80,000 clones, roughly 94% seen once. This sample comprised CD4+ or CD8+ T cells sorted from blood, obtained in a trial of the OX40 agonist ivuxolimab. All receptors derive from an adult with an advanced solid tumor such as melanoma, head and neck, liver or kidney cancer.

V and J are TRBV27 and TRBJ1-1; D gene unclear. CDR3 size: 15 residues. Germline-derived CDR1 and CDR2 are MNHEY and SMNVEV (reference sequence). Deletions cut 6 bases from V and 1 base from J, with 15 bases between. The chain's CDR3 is CASSLNLTPNTEAFF. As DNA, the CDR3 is TGTGCCAGCAGCCTTAACCTGACACCGAACACTGAAGCTTTCTTT.

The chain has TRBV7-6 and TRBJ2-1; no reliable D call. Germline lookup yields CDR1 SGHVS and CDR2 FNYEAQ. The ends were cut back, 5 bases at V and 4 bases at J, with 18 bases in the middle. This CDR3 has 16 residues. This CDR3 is CASSPSSPGPYNEQFF. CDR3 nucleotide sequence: TGTGCCAGCAGCCCCTCGTCGCCTGGGCCTTACAATGAGCAGTTCTTC.

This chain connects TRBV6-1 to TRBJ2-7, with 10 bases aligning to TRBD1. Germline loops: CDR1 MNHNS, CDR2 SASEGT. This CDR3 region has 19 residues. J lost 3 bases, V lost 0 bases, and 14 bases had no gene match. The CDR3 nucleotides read TGTGCCAGCAGTGAAGCGGCCTGGACAGGGGGGATATTTGGCTACGAGCAGTACTTC. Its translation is CASSEAAWTGGIFGYEQYF.

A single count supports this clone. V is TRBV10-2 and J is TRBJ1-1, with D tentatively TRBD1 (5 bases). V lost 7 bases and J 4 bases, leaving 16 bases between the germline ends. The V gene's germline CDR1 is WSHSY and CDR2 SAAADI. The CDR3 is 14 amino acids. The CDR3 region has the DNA TGCGCCAGCATAGCTGGGGCAGGGATCACTGAAGCTTTCTTT. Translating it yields CASIAGAGITEAFF.

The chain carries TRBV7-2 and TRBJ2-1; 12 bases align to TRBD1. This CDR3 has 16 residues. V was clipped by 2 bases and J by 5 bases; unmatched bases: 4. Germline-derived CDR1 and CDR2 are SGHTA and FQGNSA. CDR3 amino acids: CASSLRDRGLDNEQFF. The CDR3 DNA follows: TGTGCCAGCAGCTTAAGGGACAGGGGGCTAGACAATGAGCAGTTCTTC.

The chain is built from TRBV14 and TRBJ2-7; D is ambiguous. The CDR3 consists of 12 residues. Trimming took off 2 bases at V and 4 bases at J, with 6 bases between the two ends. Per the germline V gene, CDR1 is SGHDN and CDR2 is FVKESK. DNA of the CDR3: TGTGCCAGCAGCCAATGGAGTTACGAGCAGTACTTC. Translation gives CASSQWSYEQYF.

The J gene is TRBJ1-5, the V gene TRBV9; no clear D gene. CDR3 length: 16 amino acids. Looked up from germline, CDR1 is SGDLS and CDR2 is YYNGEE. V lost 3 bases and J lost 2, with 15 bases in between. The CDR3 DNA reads TGTGCCAGCAGCGACCTTTTGGGTCTCTGCAATCAGCCCCAGCATTTT. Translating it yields CASSDLLGLCNQPQHF.

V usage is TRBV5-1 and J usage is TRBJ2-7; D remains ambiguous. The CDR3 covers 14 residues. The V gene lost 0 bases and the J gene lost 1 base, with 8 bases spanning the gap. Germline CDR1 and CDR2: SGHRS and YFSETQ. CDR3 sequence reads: CASSLVLGSYEQYF. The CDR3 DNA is TGCGCCAGCAGCTTGGTACTCGGTTCCTACGAGCAGTACTTC. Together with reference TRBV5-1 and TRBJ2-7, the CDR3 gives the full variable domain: KAGVTQTPRYLIKTRGQQVTLSCSPISGHRSVSWYQQTPGQGLQFLFEYFSETQRNKGNFPGRFSGRQFSNSRSEMNVSTLELGDSALYLCASSLVLGSYEQYFGPGTRLTVT.

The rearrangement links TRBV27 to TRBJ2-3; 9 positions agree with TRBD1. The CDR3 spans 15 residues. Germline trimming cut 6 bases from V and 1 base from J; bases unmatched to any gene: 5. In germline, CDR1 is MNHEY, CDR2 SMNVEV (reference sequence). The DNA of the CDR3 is TGTGCCAGCAGGGAAAGGACAGGGGGCACAGATACGCAGTATTTT. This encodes CASRERTGGTDTQYF.

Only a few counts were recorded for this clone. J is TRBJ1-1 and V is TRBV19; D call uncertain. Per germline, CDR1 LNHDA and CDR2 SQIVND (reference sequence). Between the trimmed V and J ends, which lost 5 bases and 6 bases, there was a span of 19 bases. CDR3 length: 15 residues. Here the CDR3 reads CASSETSRGAPEAFF. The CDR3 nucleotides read TGTGCCAGTAGTGAGACGTCCCGGGGAGCGCCTGAAGCTTTCTTT.

Here the CDR3 DNA reads TGTGCCAGCAGTGATGGGGAAGGACTAGCGGGGTACAATGAGCAGTTCTTC. Its translation: CASSDGEGLAGYNEQFF. This chain connects TRBV27 to TRBJ2-1, with 12 positions matching TRBD2. The CDR3 runs 17 residues. Germline V gives CDR1 MNHEY, CDR2 SMNVEV (reference sequence). V shed 5 bases, J shed 4 bases, and the junction held 9 bases outside the gene matches.

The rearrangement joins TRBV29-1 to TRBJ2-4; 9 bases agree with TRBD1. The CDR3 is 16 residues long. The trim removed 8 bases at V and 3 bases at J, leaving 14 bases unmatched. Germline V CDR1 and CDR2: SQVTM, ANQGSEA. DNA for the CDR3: TGCAGCCTGGGAGGCGGGACAGGGTTTTTCAAAAACATTCAGTACTTC. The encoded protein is CSLGGGTGFFKNIQYF.

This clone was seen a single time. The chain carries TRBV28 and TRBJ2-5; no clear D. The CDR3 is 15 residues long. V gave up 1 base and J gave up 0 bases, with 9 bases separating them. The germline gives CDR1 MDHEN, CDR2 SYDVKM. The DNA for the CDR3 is TGTGCCAGCAGTTTATTCACTCCATACCAAGAGACCCAGTACTTC. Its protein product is CASSLFTPYQETQYF.

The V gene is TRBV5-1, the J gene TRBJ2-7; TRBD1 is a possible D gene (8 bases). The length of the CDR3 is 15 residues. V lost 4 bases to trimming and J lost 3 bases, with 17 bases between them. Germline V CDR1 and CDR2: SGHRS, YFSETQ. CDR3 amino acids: CASSPWTGRDYEQYF. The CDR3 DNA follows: TGCGCCAGCAGCCCATGGACAGGGAGGGACTACGAGCAGTACTTC.

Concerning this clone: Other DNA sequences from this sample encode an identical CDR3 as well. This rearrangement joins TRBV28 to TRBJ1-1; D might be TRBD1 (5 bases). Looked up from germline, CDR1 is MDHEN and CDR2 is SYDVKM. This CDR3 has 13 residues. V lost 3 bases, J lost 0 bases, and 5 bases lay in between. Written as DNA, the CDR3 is TGTGCCAGCAGTTTGACAGTGAACACTGAAGCTTTCTTT. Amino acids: CASSLTVNTEAFF.

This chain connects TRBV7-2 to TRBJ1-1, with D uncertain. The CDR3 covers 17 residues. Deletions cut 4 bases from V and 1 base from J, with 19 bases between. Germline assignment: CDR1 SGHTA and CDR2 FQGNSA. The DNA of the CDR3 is TGTGCCAGCAGCTCCCCTCGGGGAGGGCTGTCGAACACTGAAGCTTTCTTT. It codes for CASSSPRGGLSNTEAFF. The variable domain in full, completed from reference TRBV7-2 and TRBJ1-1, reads GAGVSQSPSNKVTEKGKDVELRCDPISGHTALYWYRQSLGQGLEFLIYFQGNSAPDKSGLPSDRFSAERTGGSVSTLTIQRTQQEDSAVYLCASSSPRGGLSNTEAFFGQGTRLTVV.

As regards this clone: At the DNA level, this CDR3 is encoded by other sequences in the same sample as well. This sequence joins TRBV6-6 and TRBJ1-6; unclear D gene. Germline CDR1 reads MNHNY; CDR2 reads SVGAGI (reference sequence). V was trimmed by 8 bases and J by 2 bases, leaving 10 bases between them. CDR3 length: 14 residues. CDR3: CASQMLAYNSPLHF. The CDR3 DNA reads TGTGCCAGCCAGATGCTTGCCTATAATTCACCCCTCCACTTT.

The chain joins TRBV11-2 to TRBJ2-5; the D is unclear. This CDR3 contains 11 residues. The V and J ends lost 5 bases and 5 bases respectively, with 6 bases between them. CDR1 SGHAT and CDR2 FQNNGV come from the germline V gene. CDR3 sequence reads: CASSQRETQYF. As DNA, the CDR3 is TGTGCCAGCAGCCAACGGGAGACCCAGTACTTC.

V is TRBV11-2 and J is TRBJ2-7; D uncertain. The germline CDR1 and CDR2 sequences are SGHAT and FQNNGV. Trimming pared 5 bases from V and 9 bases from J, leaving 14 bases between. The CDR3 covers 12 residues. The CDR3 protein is CASSPTPVSQYF. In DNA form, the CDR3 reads TGTGCCAGCAGCCCCACCCCAGTCTCGCAGTACTTC.

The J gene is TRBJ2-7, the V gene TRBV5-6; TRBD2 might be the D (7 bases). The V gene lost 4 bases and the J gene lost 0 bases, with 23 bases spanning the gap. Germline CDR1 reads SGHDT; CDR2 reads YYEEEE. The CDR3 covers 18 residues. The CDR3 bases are TGTGCCAGCAGCCCACGTATTAGGCGGGGGCCGAGCTCCTACGAGCAGTACTTC. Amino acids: CASSPRIRRGPSSYEQYF.

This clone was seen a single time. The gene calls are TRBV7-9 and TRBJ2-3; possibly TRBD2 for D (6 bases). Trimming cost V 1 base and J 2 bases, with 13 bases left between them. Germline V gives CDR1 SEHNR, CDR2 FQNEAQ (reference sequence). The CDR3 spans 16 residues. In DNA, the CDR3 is TGTGCCAGCAGCTTAGGGGGCGGCGGGGCCACAGATACGCAGTATTTT. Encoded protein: CASSLGGGGATDTQYF.

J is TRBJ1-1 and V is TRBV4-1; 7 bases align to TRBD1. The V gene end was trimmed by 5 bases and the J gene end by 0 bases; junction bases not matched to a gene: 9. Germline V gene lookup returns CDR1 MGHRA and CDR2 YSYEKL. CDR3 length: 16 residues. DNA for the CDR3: TGCGCCAGCAGCGCTAACAGGGGCGGTATGAACACTGAAGCTTTCTTT. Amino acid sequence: CASSANRGGMNTEAFF.

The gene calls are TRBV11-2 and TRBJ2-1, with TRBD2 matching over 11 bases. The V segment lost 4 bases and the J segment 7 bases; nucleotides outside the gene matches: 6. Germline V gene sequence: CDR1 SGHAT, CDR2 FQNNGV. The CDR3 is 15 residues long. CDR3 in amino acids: CASSSLAGVRNEQFF. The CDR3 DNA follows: TGTGCCAGCAGCTCACTAGCGGGAGTGAGAAATGAGCAGTTCTTC.

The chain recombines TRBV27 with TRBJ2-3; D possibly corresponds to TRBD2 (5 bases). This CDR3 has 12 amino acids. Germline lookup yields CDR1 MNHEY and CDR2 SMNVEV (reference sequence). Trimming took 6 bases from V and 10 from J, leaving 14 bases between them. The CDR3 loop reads CASSWVAGPQYF. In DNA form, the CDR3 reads TGTGCCAGCAGCTGGGTGGCGGGTCCGCAGTATTTT.

The CDR3 is CASSLRRGRRLEQYF. In DNA, the CDR3 is TGTGCCAGCAGCTTGAGGAGAGGACGCCGTCTCGAGCAGTACTTC. The chain employs TRBV12-1 and TRBJ2-7. TRBV12-1 is a pseudogene locus. CDR3 length equals 15 residues.

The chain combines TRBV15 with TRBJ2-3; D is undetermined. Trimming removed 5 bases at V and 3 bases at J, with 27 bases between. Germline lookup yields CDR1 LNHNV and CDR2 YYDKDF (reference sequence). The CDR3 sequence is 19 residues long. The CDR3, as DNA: TGTGCCACCAGCCCCACCAGGTACGATATCGCCGCGTTGACAGATACGCAGTATTTT. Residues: CATSPTRYDIAALTDTQYF.

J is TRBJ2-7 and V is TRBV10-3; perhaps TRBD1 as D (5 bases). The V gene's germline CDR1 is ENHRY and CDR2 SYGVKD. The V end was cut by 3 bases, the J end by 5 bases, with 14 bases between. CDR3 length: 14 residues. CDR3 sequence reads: CAISEGRVNDEQYF. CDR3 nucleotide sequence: TGTGCCATCAGTGAAGGCAGGGTAAACGACGAGCAGTACTTC.

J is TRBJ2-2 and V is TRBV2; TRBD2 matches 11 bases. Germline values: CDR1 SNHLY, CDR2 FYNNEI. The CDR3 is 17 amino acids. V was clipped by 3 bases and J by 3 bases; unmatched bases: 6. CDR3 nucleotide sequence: TGTGCCAGCAGTGACCTAGCGGGAGGCCCCGACACCGGGGAGCTGTTTTTT. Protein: CASSDLAGGPDTGELFF. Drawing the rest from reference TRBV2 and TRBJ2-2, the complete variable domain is EPEVTQTPSHQVTQMGQEVILRCVPISNHLYFYWYRQILGQKVEFLVSFYNNEISEKSEIFDDQFSVERPDGSNFTLKIRSTKLEDSAMYFCASSDLAGGPDTGELFFGEGSRLTVL.

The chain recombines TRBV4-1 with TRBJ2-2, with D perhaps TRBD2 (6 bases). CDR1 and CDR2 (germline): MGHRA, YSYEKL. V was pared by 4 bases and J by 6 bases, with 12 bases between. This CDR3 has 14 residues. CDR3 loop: CASSPRLVSGELFF. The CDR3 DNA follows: TGCGCCAGCAGCCCGAGACTAGTCTCCGGGGAGCTGTTTTTT.

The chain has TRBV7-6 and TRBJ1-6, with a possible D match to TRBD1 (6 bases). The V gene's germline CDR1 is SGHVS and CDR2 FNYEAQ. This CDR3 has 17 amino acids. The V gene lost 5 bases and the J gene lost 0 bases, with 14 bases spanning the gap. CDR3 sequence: CASSEGTPSSYNSPLHF. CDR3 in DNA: TGTGCCAGCAGCGAAGGGACACCCAGCTCCTATAATTCACCCCTCCACTTT.

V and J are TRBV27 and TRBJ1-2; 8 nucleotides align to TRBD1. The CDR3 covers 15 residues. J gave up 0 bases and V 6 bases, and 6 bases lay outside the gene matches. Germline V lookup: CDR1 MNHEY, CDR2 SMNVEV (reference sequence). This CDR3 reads CASSQTGVANYGYTF. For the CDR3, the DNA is TGTGCCAGCAGCCAGACAGGGGTTGCTAACTATGGCTACACCTTC.

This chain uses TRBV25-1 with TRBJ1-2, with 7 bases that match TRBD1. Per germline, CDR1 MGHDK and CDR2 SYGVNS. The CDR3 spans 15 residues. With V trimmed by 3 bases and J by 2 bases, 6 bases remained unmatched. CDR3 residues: CASSEGRGRNYGYTF. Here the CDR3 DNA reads TGTGCCAGCAGTGAGGGGAGGGGGCGAAACTATGGCTACACCTTC.